This is a list of T cell receptor beta chains from one sample in a study of shared clonotypes between healthy human individuals. Measured with immunoSEQ multiplex PCR; TCRdb has only the in-frame clones, and not every one. The profile shows over a million clones, around three quarters of them singletons. Sequencing used memory CD4+ T cells from PBMCs. The receptor set was obtained from a man between 18 and 29 years old in good health. Some clones in this sample may be carry-over from other donors' samples. CDR3s include the opening cysteine and the closing phenylalanine or tryptophan. D genes are given only for firm matches. Some rows mark clone size as missing; the rest say once, few, many or name a class of expanded clone.

V gene	D gene	J gene	clone size	CDR3 DNA	CDR3 protein
TRBV7-9	NA	TRBJ1-2	NA	TGTGCCAGCAGCCGAGACAGCCCCTATGGCTACACCTTC	CASSRDSPYGYTF
TRBV6-1	NA	TRBJ1-1	NA	TGTGCCAGCAGTCTTTTGGGTCCGAGGAACACTGAAGCTTTCTTT	CASSLLGPRNTEAFF
TRBV14	NA	TRBJ1-1	NA	TGTGCCAGCAGCCAAGGGGGGACTGAAGCTTTCTTT	CASSQGGTEAFF
TRBV27	NA	TRBJ2-1	few	TGTGCCAGCAGCAGGGGATCCTACAATGAGCAGTTCTTC	CASSRGSYNEQFF
TRBV20-1	NA	TRBJ1-1	NA	TGCAGTGCCCGTGAAGCTTTCTTT	CSAREAFF
TRBV10-3	NA	TRBJ1-4	NA	TGTGCCATCAGTTCAACGACCCTCCGGGATGAAAAACTGTTTTTT	CAISSTTLRDEKLFF
TRBV5-6	TRBD2	TRBJ2-2	NA	TGTGCCAGCAGCTTACTAGCGGGTCGCACCGGGGAGCTGTTTTTT	CASSLLAGRTGELFF
TRBV7-6	TRBD1	TRBJ1-4	NA	TGTGCCAGCAGCCGGGACAGTCCTAATGAAAAACTGTTTTTT	CASSRDSPNEKLFF
TRBV11-2	NA	TRBJ1-1	NA	TGTGCCAGCAGCTTAGGGGACATTGAAGCTTTCTTT	CASSLGDIEAFF
TRBV28	TRBD1	TRBJ2-5	NA	TGTGCCAGCAGACCGAACCCGGGACAGACCAGCCAAGAGACCCAGTACTTC	CASRPNPGQTSQETQYF
TRBV7-3	NA	TRBJ2-5	few	TGTGCCAGCAGCTCGGGATCAGAGACCCAGTACTTC	CASSSGSETQYF
TRBV27	NA	TRBJ2-5	NA	TGTGCCAGCAGTTTACGGGACGGCCGGTACCAAGAGACCCAGTACTTC	CASSLRDGRYQETQYF
TRBV7-3	TRBD1	TRBJ2-1	once	TGTGCCAGCAGCCCCTCCTTGACAGGGGGTCTCTACAATGAGCAGTTCTTC	CASSPSLTGGLYNEQFF
TRBV5-1	TRBD2	TRBJ2-3	NA	TGCGCCAGCAGCTCGGGGACTAGCGGTCTCACAGATACGCAGTATTTT	CASSSGTSGLTDTQYF
TRBV7-3	TRBD2	TRBJ2-1	NA	TGTGCCAGCAGCTTGACTAGCGGGAGTGCCTACAATGAGCAGTTCTTC	CASSLTSGSAYNEQFF
TRBV21-1	NA	TRBJ1-2	NA	TGTGCCAGCAGCACAAAACCGGGACAGGGCACTAACTATGGCTACACCTTC	CASSTKPGQGTNYGYTF
TRBV5-1	TRBD1	TRBJ2-7	NA	TGCGCCAGCAGCTTGGCCGGACAGGTCTACGAGCAGTACTTC	CASSLAGQVYEQYF
TRBV7-9	NA	TRBJ2-7	NA	TGTGCCAGCAGCTTTCCCTCCTCCTACGAGCAGTACTTC	CASSFPSSYEQYF
TRBV6-4	NA	TRBJ2-3	NA	TGTGCCAGCAGTGACAGGGGCACAGATACGCAGTATTTT	CASSDRGTDTQYF
TRBV20-1	NA	TRBJ2-3	NA	TGCAGTGCGACCACAGATACGCAGTATTTT	CSATTDTQYF
TRBV5-1	NA	TRBJ1-3	once	TGCGCCAGCAGCTTGGCCAGCGCATCTGGAAACACCATATATTTT	CASSLASASGNTIYF
TRBV11-2	NA	TRBJ2-3	NA	TGTGCCAGCACGGGACGAAACACAGATACGCAGTATTTT	CASTGRNTDTQYF
TRBV19	NA	TRBJ1-2	few	TGTGCCAGTCAACAGGGAAGAAACTATGGCTACACCTTC	CASQQGRNYGYTF
TRBV28	NA	TRBJ2-1	NA	TGTGCCAGCATCAGGGGGGGCGAAAAGAATGAGCAGTTCTTC	CASIRGGEKNEQFF
TRBV29-1	TRBD1	TRBJ2-2	NA	TGCAGCGCCGTGGGACAGAGAAACACCGGGGAGCTGTTTTTT	CSAVGQRNTGELFF